These 20 T cell receptor beta chains originate from one sample sequenced in a study of shared T cell receptors in the human thymus. TCRdb's copy holds only in-frame clones and misses some; the assay was immunoSEQ multiplex PCR. The sample records over 650,000 clones, approximately 89% being singletons. In addition, the sample was reused for a study of human thymus T cells.

Sequencing was performed on thymocytes. The source of these receptors is a boy less than two years old with a congenital heart defect.

V and J are TRBV7-2 and TRBJ1-2; TRBD1 matches 10 bases. The J segment lost 13 bases and the V segment lost 1 base, leaving 9 bases of the junction unmatched. This CDR3 is built from 14 residues. The germline CDR1 and CDR2 sequences are SGHTA and FQGNSA. CDR3 in amino acids: CASSLDGTGEKSTF. The CDR3 DNA reads TGTGCCAGCAGCTTAGACGGGACAGGGGAAAAGAGCACCTTC.

This chain uses TRBV9 with TRBJ2-1, with D possibly matching TRBD2 (7 bases). Per germline, CDR1 SGDLS and CDR2 YYNGEE. The CDR3 totals 12 residues. Trimming removed 7 bases from V and 6 bases from J, with 11 bases in between. CDR3 nucleotide sequence: TGTGCCAGCGGGGGGGGCAGCAATGAGCAGTTCTTC. Translated, it gives CASGGGSNEQFF.

The rearrangement uses TRBV5-1 and TRBJ2-5, with D possibly being TRBD1 (5 bases). The J call may be in error: the DNA end matches TRBJ2-7 better. CDR1 is SGHRS and CDR2 is YFSETQ in the germline V gene. This CDR3 region has 14 residues. CDR3 nucleotide sequence: TGCGCCAGCAGCTTGGGGGAAGGGGTCTACGAGCAGTACTTC. Its translation is CASSLGEGVYEQYF.

The chain has TRBV27 and TRBJ2-2; possible D gene TRBD1, 5 bases. Trimming left V 4 bases short and J 1 base short, with 10 bases between. CDR1 MNHEY and CDR2 SMNVEV come from the germline V gene (reference sequence). The CDR3 loop spans 15 amino acids. The CDR3 nucleotides read TGTGCCAGCAGTTGTTACGACAGGAACACCGGGGAGCTGTTTTTT. It yields the protein CASSCYDRNTGELFF.

This clone was seen once. The V call is TRBV5-1, the J call TRBJ1-1; 9 bases are a match to TRBD1. This CDR3 is built from 15 residues. Germline V gene sequence: CDR1 SGHRS, CDR2 YFSETQ. With V trimmed by 0 bases and J by 0 bases, 0 bases remained unmatched. CDR3 DNA: TGCGCCAGCAGCTTGGGGGACAGGGTGAACACTGAAGCTTTCTTT. Translating it yields CASSLGDRVNTEAFF.

CDR3 sequence: CASSSARLAGSNEQFF. The DNA for the CDR3 is TGTGCCAGCAGCTCAGCAAGACTAGCGGGGTCCAATGAGCAGTTCTTC. The chain joins TRBV13 to TRBJ2-1; 11 nucleotides match TRBD2. This CDR3 has 16 amino acids. Germline V gene lookup returns CDR1 PRHDT and CDR2 FYEKMQ (reference sequence). With 4 bases clipped from V and 6 bases from J, the junction kept 8 bases outside the gene matches.

The V call is TRBV28, the J call TRBJ1-4; no clear D. The length of the CDR3 is 18 residues. V was clipped by 7 bases and J by 8 bases, with 29 bases between them. Germline V gene lookup returns CDR1 MDHEN and CDR2 SYDVKM. In DNA form, the CDR3 reads TGTGCCAGCACCTCGATCCGGGATCAACCAGGTGAACTCGAAAAACTGTTTTTT. As protein: CASTSIRDQPGELEKLFF.

This clone has a single count. The chain employs TRBV9 and TRBJ2-5, with 7 bases lining up with TRBD1. The CDR3 sequence is 15 residues long. Germline CDR1 SGDLS, CDR2 YYNGEE. With 0 bases clipped from V and 3 bases from J, the junction kept 5 bases outside the gene matches. The CDR3 DNA is TGTGCCAGCAGCGTAGGACAGGGACGAAAAGAGACCCAGTACTTC. This codes for CASSVGQGRKETQYF. The full variable domain, rest sourced from reference TRBV9 and TRBJ2-5, is DSGVTQTPKHLITATGQRVTLRCSPRSGDLSVYWYQQSLDQGLQFLIQYYNGEERAKGNILERFSAQQFPDLHSELNLSSLELGDSALYFCASSVGQGRKETQYFGPGTRLLVL.

This chain uses TRBV7-2 with TRBJ1-5; perhaps TRBD1 as D (6 bases). V lost 4 bases to trimming and J lost 0 bases, with 13 bases between them. The CDR3 is 16 amino acids. Germline loops: CDR1 SGHTA, CDR2 FQGNSA. In nucleotides, the CDR3 is TGTGCCAGCAGCTCACCCGGGACAAATAGCAATCAGCCCCAGCATTTT. Amino acids: CASSSPGTNSNQPQHF.

V gene TRBV15 combines with J gene TRBJ2-3, with 8 bases matching TRBD2. With 4 bases clipped from V and 4 bases from J, the junction kept 16 bases outside the gene matches. CDR1 is LNHNV and CDR2 is YYDKDF in the germline V gene (reference sequence). The CDR3 has 18 amino acids. The CDR3 sequence is CATSKPLIPPGGPDTQYF. The CDR3 DNA reads as TGTGCCACCAGCAAACCCCTTATCCCTCCGGGGGGGCCAGATACGCAGTATTTT.

The CDR3 loop reads CASRGTPANTGELFF. The CDR3 nucleotides are TGTGCCAGCAGAGGGACACCTGCGAACACCGGGGAGCTGTTTTTT. The V and J genes are TRBV11-2 and TRBJ2-2; tentative D call: TRBD1 (6 bases). CDR3 length equals 15 residues. The germline CDR1 and CDR2 sequences are SGHAT and FQNNGV. The germline V and J ends were trimmed by 6 bases and 0 bases, with 11 bases remaining between them.

J is TRBJ2-5 and V is TRBV5-6, with 8 bases that match TRBD2. Germline V gene sequence: CDR1 SGHDT, CDR2 YYEEEE. Unmatched junction bases numbered 9, after V lost 3 bases and J lost 5 bases. The CDR3 covers 15 residues. DNA of the CDR3: TGTGCCAGCAGCTGGGAGCGGGAGTTTGGCGAGACCCAGTACTTC. Translation gives CASSWEREFGETQYF.

The gene calls are TRBV5-6 and TRBJ1-2; TRBD1 matches 7 bases. Germline lookup yields CDR1 SGHDT and CDR2 YYEEEE. The CDR3 contains 12 residues. J was trimmed by 5 bases and V by 5 bases; bases with no gene match: 3. As DNA, the CDR3 is TGTGCCAGCAGGATACAGGGGTATGGCTACACCTTC. Protein product: CASRIQGYGYTF.

The chain uses TRBV27 and TRBJ1-1; D is unresolved. Germline lookup yields CDR1 MNHEY and CDR2 SMNVEV (reference sequence). The ends were cut back, 3 bases at V and 5 bases at J, with 13 bases in the middle. This CDR3 contains 14 residues. CDR3 region: CASSLRRGKTEAFF. CDR3 sequence (DNA): TGTGCCAGCAGTTTGCGGCGGGGTAAGACTGAAGCTTTCTTT.

This clone has a handful of counts. This chain uses TRBV5-1 with TRBJ2-1, with 7 bases fitting TRBD2. The CDR3 has 17 residues. Germline V lookup: CDR1 SGHRS, CDR2 YFSETQ. With V trimmed by 8 bases and J by 1 base, 15 bases remained unmatched. The CDR3 region is CASCREARTRSYNEQFF. The DNA for the CDR3 is TGCGCCAGTTGTAGGGAAGCCCGGACTAGGTCCTACAATGAGCAGTTCTTC. Looking up the rest from reference TRBV5-1 and TRBJ2-1 gives the full variable domain: KAGVTQTPRYLIKTRGQQVTLSCSPISGHRSVSWYQQTPGQGLQFLFEYFSETQRNKGNFPGRFSGRQFSNSRSEMNVSTLELGDSALYLCASCREARTRSYNEQFFGPGTRLTVL.

The chain couples TRBV27 to TRBJ1-4; maybe TRBD1 (6 bases). CDR1 is MNHEY, CDR2 SMNVEV, per germline (reference sequence). Trimming shortened V by 6 bases and J by 7 bases, and 21 bases separated the two germline ends. The CDR3 consists of 16 residues. The CDR3 region is CASRAEAGGRSEKLFF. The CDR3 DNA follows: TGTGCCAGCAGGGCCGAGGCCGGGGGGCGGTCTGAAAAACTGTTTTTT.

The chain links TRBV5-8 to TRBJ2-1; D is undetermined. Germline CDR1 is SGHTS and CDR2 is YDEGEE. The CDR3 runs 14 residues. Trimming cost V 0 bases and J 4 bases, with 8 bases left between them. CDR3 DNA sequence: TGTGCCAGCAGCTTGGCTCCGGGTTACAATGAGCAGTTCTTC. Its translation: CASSLAPGYNEQFF. The variable domain in full, completed from reference TRBV5-8 and TRBJ2-1, reads EAGVTQSPTHLIKTRGQQATLRCSPISGHTSVYWYQQALGLGLQFLLWYDEGEERNRGNFPPRFSGRQFPNYSSELNVNALELEDSALYLCASSLAPGYNEQFFGPGTRLTVL.

The gene calls are TRBV2 and TRBJ1-2, with 7 bases fitting TRBD1. CDR1 is SNHLY, CDR2 FYNNEI, per germline. The CDR3 covers 20 residues. J was trimmed by 2 bases and V by 3 bases; bases with no gene match: 21. CDR3 region: CASSDWAANRGREQNYGYTF. CDR3 DNA: TGTGCCAGCAGTGATTGGGCCGCGAACAGGGGAAGGGAACAGAACTATGGCTACACCTTC. Full variable domain (missing parts from reference TRBV2 and TRBJ1-2): EPEVTQTPSHQVTQMGQEVILRCVPISNHLYFYWYRQILGQKVEFLVSFYNNEISEKSEIFDDQFSVERPDGSNFTLKIRSTKLEDSAMYFCASSDWAANRGREQNYGYTFGSGTRLTVV.

This sequence joins TRBV6-1 and TRBJ2-7; D uncertain. V shed 7 bases and J shed 6 bases, with 7 bases lying between them. The germline gives CDR1 MNHNS, CDR2 SASEGT. This CDR3 has 10 residues. The CDR3 protein is CASTNGEQYF. Written as DNA, the CDR3 is TGTGCCAGCACAAACGGCGAGCAGTACTTC.

The CDR3 bases are TGTGCCAGCAGCGTTACAGGGGGCCCTGGGGCCAACGTCCTGACTTTC. Protein: CASSVTGGPGANVLTF. The chain carries TRBV9 and TRBJ2-6, with TRBD1 matching over 9 bases. After removal of 2 bases from V and 2 bases from J, the junction contained 2 bases not matched to a gene. This CDR3 contains 16 residues. The germline CDR1 and CDR2 sequences are SGDLS and YYNGEE.